Shown below are 13 T cell receptor beta chains from a single sample sequenced in a study of response to subunit inactivated influenza vaccine. TCRdb re-analysed the RT-PCR reads in MiXCR, keeping a single row per CDR3 protein. The data show more than 700,000 distinct CDR3 sequences, with less than 25% seen just once and about a tenth held by the top ten. Sequenced material: PBMCs from blood, taken 5 days after vaccination. These receptors all stem from a man over 45 who received an inactivated influenza vaccine.

This chain connects TRBV20-1 to TRBJ2-7; D perhaps matches TRBD2 (6 bases). Germline CDR1 is DFQATT and CDR2 is SNEGSKA (reference sequence). V was shortened by 6 bases and J by 3 bases, with 12 bases between the two germline ends. CDR3 length equals 12 residues. As DNA, the CDR3 is TGCAGTGCGGCGGGGTCTTTCTACGAGCAGTACTTC. This encodes CSAAGSFYEQYF.

This clonotype was counted only a few times. V usage is TRBV29-1 and J usage is TRBJ2-5, with a possible D match to TRBD1 (6 bases). Trimming shortened V by 5 bases and J by 2 bases, and 12 bases separated the two germline ends. This CDR3 comprises 13 residues. Germline V CDR1 and CDR2: SQVTM, ANQGSEA. CDR3 bases: TGCAGCGTTTGGGGGCTTGATCAAGAGACCCAGTACTTC. Translated, it gives CSVWGLDQETQYF.

This chain uses TRBV2 with TRBJ1-5; TRBD1 matches 9 bases. The trim removed 1 base at V and 3 bases at J, leaving 10 bases unmatched. From germline, CDR1 is SNHLY and CDR2 FYNNEI. This CDR3 comprises 18 residues. The CDR3 nucleotides read TGTGCCAGCAGTGAAGACAGGGGGCGGAGGTTGGACAATCAGCCCCAGCATTTT. Amino acid sequence: CASSEDRGRRLDNQPQHF.

This clonotype came up a few times. Germline is not matched at one junction end, which may reflect a read error. The rearrangement uses TRBV12-3 or TRBV12-4 and TRBJ2-1; TRBD1 or TRBD2 may be the D gene (6 bases each). CDR3 length equals 13 residues. CDR3 protein: CASSPTGTGLGRF. For the CDR3, the DNA is TGTGCCAGCAGTCCGACAGGTACGGGACTCGGGCGTTTC.

The chain has TRBV20-1 and TRBJ2-1, with D possibly being TRBD1 (6 bases). The ends were cut back, 8 bases at V and 7 bases at J, with 12 bases in the middle. Germline V gene data show CDR1 as DFQATT and CDR2 as SNEGSKA (reference sequence). There are 11 residues in the CDR3. The CDR3 nucleotides are TGCAGTTGGGCAAGGGGGAATGAGCAGTTCTTC. Its translation: CSWARGNEQFF.

This sequence joins TRBV20-1 and TRBJ2-3; D is ambiguous. V shed 3 bases and J shed 4 bases, with 14 bases lying between them. Germline assignment: CDR1 DFQATT and CDR2 SNEGSKA (reference sequence). The CDR3 is 14 amino acids. This CDR3 is CSASFDTRPDTQYF. In nucleotides, the CDR3 is TGCAGTGCTAGTTTCGACACCAGGCCAGATACGCAGTATTTT.

This chain joins TRBV11-2 and TRBJ2-5, with D perhaps given as TRBD1 or TRBD2 (5 bases each). CDR1 is SGHAT and CDR2 is FQNNGV in the germline V gene. The V gene lost 5 bases and the J gene lost 4 bases, with 14 bases spanning the gap. CDR3 length: 14 amino acids. The CDR3: CASSVSPGRETQYF. Here the CDR3 DNA reads TGTGCCAGCAGCGTCTCACCGGGACGAGAGACCCAGTACTTC. Variable domain in full (rest from reference TRBV11-2 and TRBJ2-5): EAGVAQSPRYKIIEKRQSVAFWCNPISGHATLYWYQQILGQGPKLLIQFQNNGVVDDSQLPKDRFSAERLKGVDSTLKIQPAKLEDSAVYLCASSVSPGRETQYFGPGTRLLVL.

In its sample, this clonotype was seen a few times. The rearrangement links TRBV5-1 to TRBJ2-3, with 8 bases lining up with TRBD2. V lost 0 bases and J lost 5; bases outside the gene matches: 8. Germline CDR1 and CDR2: SGHRS and YFSETQ. There are 16 residues in the CDR3. In DNA, the CDR3 is TGCGCCAGCAGCTTGGTGACGGCGGGGGGAAAAGATACGCAGTATTTT. The encoded protein is CASSLVTAGGKDTQYF.

This clonotype came up a few times. V gene TRBV11-2 combines with J gene TRBJ2-7; D unresolved. The CDR3 runs 12 residues. The ends were cut back, 3 bases at V and 7 bases at J, with 10 bases in the middle. Germline CDR1 is SGHAT and CDR2 is FQNNGV. Here the CDR3 DNA reads TGTGCCAGCAGCTTCGGACCGGCTGAGCAGTACTTC. Protein product: CASSFGPAEQYF.

This clonotype was recorded a few times. This may come from a read error, since a much larger clone is one base off. The chain links TRBV12-3 or TRBV12-4 to TRBJ2-1; D may match TRBD1 or TRBD2 (5 bases each). The CDR3 spans 15 residues. V lost 2 bases and J lost 0, with 8 bases in between. CDR3 loop: CASSLWGNSYNEQFF. The CDR3 region has the DNA TGTGCCAGCAGTTTATGGGGGAACTCCTACAATGAGCAGTTCTTC.

The V gene is TRBV6-2 or TRBV6-3, the J gene TRBJ2-1; possibly TRBD2 for D (7 bases). V was clipped by 6 bases and J by 3 bases, with 15 bases between them. The germline gives CDR1 MNHEY, CDR2 SVGEGT. CDR3 size: 15 residues. The CDR3 loop is CASSLGQRGYNEQFF. The CDR3 coding sequence is TGTGCCAGCAGCCTCGGACAGCGGGGCTACAATGAGCAGTTCTTC.

In nucleotides, the CDR3 is TGTGCCAGCAGTGGGGATGGGCTTGTTAAGCAGTATTTT. It translates to CASSGDGLVKQYF. This sequence joins TRBV2 and TRBJ2-3, with D hard to call. This CDR3 is 13 amino acids long. CDR1 is SNHLY and CDR2 is FYNNEI in the germline V gene. Trimming removed 4 bases at V and 11 bases at J, with 16 bases between.

The V and J genes are TRBV28 and TRBJ2-2, with 10 bases fitting TRBD1. There are 14 residues in the CDR3. CDR1 MDHEN and CDR2 SYDVKM come from the germline V gene. Germline trimming cut 6 bases from V and 6 bases from J; bases unmatched to any gene: 4. CDR3 coding DNA: TGTGCCAGCAGCCCCGACAGGGGGCCCGGGGAGCTGTTTTTT. Translation gives CASSPDRGPGELFF.